This TCR beta chain is drawn from a study of blood T cell repertoires in COVID-19. Study-wide background: Donors in the United States, Italy and Spain gave samples during acute or convalescent COVID-19. The analysed material was cDNA or gDNA that came from T cells, B-cell-depleted T cells, or PBMCs.

Per the original methods: Amplification of reference gene primers was used by the study to estimate nucleated cell counts. Libraries were prepared by immunoSEQ multiplex PCR; TCRdb keeps only in-frame clonotypes and omits some of them. Clonal size and the V and J genes are those of that table, whereas D and trimming came from the DNA. The data hold about 190,000 clones, with approximately 88% observed a single time. The germline CDR1 and CDR2 sequences are ENHRY and SYGVKD. The V segment lost 1 base and the J segment 3 bases; nucleotides outside the gene matches: 4. The CDR3 has 16 residues. This TCR was recovered from a man between 40 and 49 years old with acute or convalescent COVID-19. The sequenced sample consisted of peripheral blood. J is TRBJ2-1 and V is TRBV10-3, with TRBD2 matching over 9 bases. The CDR3: CAISELVAGDYNEQFF. CDR3 nucleotides: TGTGCCATCAGTGAGTTGGTAGCGGGGGACTACAATGAGCAGTTCTTC.